This TCR beta chain was profiled in a study of patients and donors after allogeneic stem cell transplantation. V was cut by 1 base and J by 7 bases, with 11 bases left in between. From germline, CDR1 is GTSNPN and CDR2 SVGIG (reference sequence). There are 12 residues in the CDR3. TCRdb reprocessed the RT-PCR reads with MiXCR, giving one entry per CDR3 protein. The sample has about 960,000 distinct CDR3 sequences, over 15% seen once. This clonotype has only a few counts. The chain joins TRBV30 to TRBJ2-7; D is unclear. Sequenced sample: blood, either unsorted or a sorted T cell fraction (not recorded which). This TCR came from a human donor who was either an allogeneic HSCT recipient or a stem cell or donor lymphocyte infusion donor (not recorded which). It is not recorded whose cells these are; they may come from a transplant donor. This chain's CDR3 is CAWSGTFQEQYF. The CDR3 DNA reads TGTGCCTGGAGTGGGACCTTCCAGGAGCAGTACTTC.